A selection of T cell receptor beta chains follows, all from one sample in a study of CD8 T cells in Susac syndrome. TCRdb re-derived calls from the immunoSEQ multiplex PCR reads in MiXCR, one entry per CDR3 protein. Of around 200,000 distinct CDR3 sequences in the sample, around 95% were seen once. What was sequenced was CD4+ T cells from PBMCs. Source of these receptors: a human donor with multiple sclerosis. Each CDR3 is given with its conserved first and last residue. The order of the fields is J gene, clone size, D gene, V gene, CDR3 DNA, CDR3 protein. A D gene is named only where the DNA matches it firmly. Only part of the rows carry a size: once, few, many, or a class if the clone is expanded.

>TRBJ2-5|NA|NA|TRBV27
TGTGCCAGCAGTTTATCTCGCACTATCGTGGAGCCTCAAGAGACCCAGTACTTC
CASSLSRTIVEPQETQYF
>TRBJ1-6|NA|NA|TRBV6-5
TGTGCCAGCAGTTACTCCGTCAGTGCTCCATATTCACCCCTCCACTTT
CASSYSVSAPYSPLHF
>TRBJ2-2|NA|NA|TRBV27
TGTGCCAGCAGTTTAAATCAGGGCGGGGAGCTGTTTTTT
CASSLNQGGELFF
>TRBJ2-3|once|TRBD2|TRBV20-1
TGCAGTGCTAGAGGTGGCGGGGGGGCCGTAGATACGCAGTATTTT
CSARGGGGAVDTQYF
>TRBJ2-5|NA|NA|TRBV15
TGTGCCACCAGCCGTAACCCCAGCGTGGAGACCCAGTACTTC
CATSRNPSVETQYF
>TRBJ1-5|once|NA|TRBV7-2
TGTGCCAGCAGCTTAGCACAGGGAAGACATCAGCCCCAGCATTTT
CASSLAQGRHQPQHF
>TRBJ1-1|NA|TRBD1|TRBV9
TGTGCCAGCAGCCCCCGGGACAGGGGAGTACAGAGCACTGAAGCTTTCTTT
CASSPRDRGVQSTEAFF
>TRBJ2-7|NA|NA|TRBV29-1
TGCAGCGTTGGACAGCTAGCCGACTCCTACGAGCAGTACTTC
CSVGQLADSYEQYF
>TRBJ1-5|NA|NA|TRBV3-1
TGTGCCAGCAGCCAAGATCCAGCTTGGCAGCCCCAGCATTTT
CASSQDPAWQPQHF
>TRBJ2-2|NA|TRBD1|TRBV6-2/TRBV6-3
TGTGCCAGCAGCCCGGACAGGGGAGTTTGGACCGGGGAGCTGTTTTTT
CASSPDRGVWTGELFF
>TRBJ2-6|NA|TRBD2|TRBV5-6
TGTGCCAGCAGCTTGGGACTAGCGGGGGTCGGGGCCAACGTCCTGACTTTC
CASSLGLAGVGANVLTF
>TRBJ2-2|NA|NA|TRBV7-2
TGTGCCAGCAGAGTGTCCCTGACGAACACCGGGGAGCTGTTTTTT
CASRVSLTNTGELFF
>TRBJ1-2|NA|NA|TRBV18
TGTGCCAGCTCCGTAGACAGCTTGCCTGGCTACACCTTC
CASSVDSLPGYTF
>TRBJ1-1|NA|NA|TRBV30
TGTGCCTGGAGTTCCCAGGGAGTTGCTTTCTTT
CAWSSQGVAFF
>TRBJ2-2|NA|TRBD1|TRBV9
TGTGCCAGCAGCCCCATCCAGACAGGGGCGACGAACACCGGGGAGCGGTTTTTT
CASSPIQTGATNTGERFF
>TRBJ2-1|NA|NA|TRBV3-1
TGTGCCAGCAGCCAAGATAGGGGTACAGGGTTTGACAATGAGCAGTTCTTC
CASSQDRGTGFDNEQFF
>TRBJ2-2|NA|NA|TRBV3-1
TGTGCCAGCAGACAGTCGAACACCGGGGAGCTGTTTTTT
CASRQSNTGELFF
>TRBJ2-7|NA|NA|TRBV6-6
TGTGCCAGCAGTTACTATGGGCAGGGCTACGAGCAGTACTTC
CASSYYGQGYEQYF
>TRBJ2-7|NA|NA|TRBV20-1
TGCAGTGCAACCGGGACTGCCTCCTACGAGCAGTACTTC
CSATGTASYEQYF
>TRBJ1-5|NA|NA|TRBV12-3/TRBV12-4
TGTGCCAGCAGTTTAAGGGCCCAAAATCAGCCCCAGCATTTT
CASSLRAQNQPQHF
>TRBJ1-1|NA|NA|TRBV12-3/TRBV12-4
TGTGCCAGCAGTTTAGACGGCCAGAACACTGAAGCTTTCTTT
CASSLDGQNTEAFF
>TRBJ2-1|NA|NA|TRBV5-1
TGCGCCAGCGCCTTTCAGAGCTCCTACAATGAGCAGTTCTTC
CASAFQSSYNEQFF
>TRBJ2-3|NA|NA|TRBV12-3/TRBV12-4
TGTGCCAGCAGTTTTCCCCAGGGAGATACGGCAGATACGCAGTATTTT
CASSFPQGDTADTQYF
>TRBJ1-3|NA|TRBD1|TRBV3-1
TGTGCCAGCAGCCAAGCTACGACAGGGCTCGGAAACACCATATATTTT
CASSQATTGLGNTIYF
>TRBJ2-7|NA|NA|TRBV30
TGTGCCTGGAGTGGAACAGGCCAAACCCACTACGAGCAGTACTTC
CAWSGTGQTHYEQYF